This T cell receptor (beta chain) was identified in a study of cytomegalovirus exposure and HLA in healthy donors. On this clone: What it recognizes is unknown.

Study-level results: About 87% or about 30% of the time was how often most TCR beta V segments were productive, according to an earlier analysis.

It was with 60 Vbeta and 13 Jbeta primers that the PCR ran. Sequenced by immunoSEQ multiplex PCR; TCRdb stores in-frame clones only, minus some. Of around 190,000 clones detected, around 77% appear once; the ten largest clones hold roughly 2.3%. This receptor was obtained from a man in his 60s in good health and CMV-seronegative. The sequenced sample was PBMCs.

This CDR3 is CASSLARSNTEAFF. CDR3 in DNA: TGCGCCAGCAGCTTAGCAAGGAGTAACACTGAAGCTTTCTTT. The V gene is TRBV5-1, the J gene TRBJ1-1; D not certain. Germline V lookup: CDR1 SGHRS, CDR2 YFSETQ. The CDR3 contains 14 residues. With 2 bases removed from V and 2 bases from J, the gap between germline ends came to 10 bases.